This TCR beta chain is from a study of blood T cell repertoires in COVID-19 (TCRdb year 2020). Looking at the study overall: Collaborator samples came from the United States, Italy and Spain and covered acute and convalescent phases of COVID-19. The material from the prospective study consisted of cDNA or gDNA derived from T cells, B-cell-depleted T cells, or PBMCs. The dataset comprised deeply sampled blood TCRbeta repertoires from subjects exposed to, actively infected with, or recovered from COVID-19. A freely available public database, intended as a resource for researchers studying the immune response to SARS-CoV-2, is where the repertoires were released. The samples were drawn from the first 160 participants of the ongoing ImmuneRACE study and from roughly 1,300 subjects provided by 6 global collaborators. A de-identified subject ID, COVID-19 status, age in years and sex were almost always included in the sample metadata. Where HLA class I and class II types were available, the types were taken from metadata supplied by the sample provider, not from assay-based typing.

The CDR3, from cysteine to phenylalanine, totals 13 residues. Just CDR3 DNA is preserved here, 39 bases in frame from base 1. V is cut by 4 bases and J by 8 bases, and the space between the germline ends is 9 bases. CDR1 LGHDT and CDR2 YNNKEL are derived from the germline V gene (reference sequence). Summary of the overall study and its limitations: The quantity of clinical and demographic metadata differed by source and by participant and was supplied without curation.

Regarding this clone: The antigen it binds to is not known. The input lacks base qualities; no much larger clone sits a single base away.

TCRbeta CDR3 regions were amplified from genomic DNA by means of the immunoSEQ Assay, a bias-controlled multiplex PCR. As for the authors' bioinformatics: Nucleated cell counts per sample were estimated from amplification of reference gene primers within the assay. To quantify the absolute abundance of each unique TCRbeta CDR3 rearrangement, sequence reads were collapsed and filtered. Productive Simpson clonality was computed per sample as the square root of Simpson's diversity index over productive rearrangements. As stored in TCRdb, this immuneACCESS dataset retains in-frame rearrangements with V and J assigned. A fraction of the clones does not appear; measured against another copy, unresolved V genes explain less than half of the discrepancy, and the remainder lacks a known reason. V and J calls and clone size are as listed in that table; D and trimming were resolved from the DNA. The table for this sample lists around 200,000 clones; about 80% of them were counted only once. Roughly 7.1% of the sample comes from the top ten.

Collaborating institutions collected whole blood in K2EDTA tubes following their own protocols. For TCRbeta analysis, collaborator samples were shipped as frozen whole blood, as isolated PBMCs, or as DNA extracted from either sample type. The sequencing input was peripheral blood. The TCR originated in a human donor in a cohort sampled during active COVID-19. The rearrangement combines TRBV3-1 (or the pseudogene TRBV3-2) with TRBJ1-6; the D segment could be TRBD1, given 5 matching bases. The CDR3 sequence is CASSPEGDSPLHF. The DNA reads TGTGCCAGCAGCCCCGAAGGGGATTCACCCCTCCACTTT.